This TCR beta chain derives from a study of naive and memory T cell subsets. Overall study results and limits: TCR transcript changes with activation or differentiation may affect this RNA method.

A UMI-containing oligonucleotide was joined by 3' ligation to the TCR cDNA template. Whole blood, 2.5 ml, came from adult healthy volunteers. Input was roughly 1 to 1,100 ng of DNase-treated total RNA without cell sorting. A note on this clonotype: Its antigen remains unknown. A read error may account for a junction end that differs from germline.

The SP2 primer and nested alpha and beta constant region primers amplified ligated cDNA in four rounds. Reverse transcription of blood and skin TCR RNA was primed at alpha and beta constant regions. TCRdb reanalysed the 5' RACE reads using MiXCR and keeps one entry per CDR3 protein. The data show 25,000 to 35,000 distinct CDR3 sequences, 16% seen once. The germline CDR1 and CDR2 sequences are SQVTM and ANQGSEA. The CDR3 has 14 amino acids. The chain links TRBV29-1 to TRBJ1-2; D is possibly TRBD1 (5 bases). The sequence was collected from a female donor in good health. CDR3 sequence (DNA): TGCAGCGTGGATACGGTGGGGCCTCTCTATGGCGACACCTTC. Amino acid sequence: CSVDTVGPLYGDTF.